The 5 T cell receptor beta chains reported below all come from one sample, sequenced in a study of cytomegalovirus exposure and HLA in healthy donors. The primer mix had 60 Vbeta and 13 Jbeta primers. Measured with immunoSEQ multiplex PCR; TCRdb has only the in-frame clones, and not every one. The sample consists of tens of thousands of clones, around four fifths of them appearing once. The sequenced sample consisted of PBMCs. These receptors all stem from a woman between 50 and 59 years old in good health and CMV-seropositive.

The sample holds a few counts of this clone. V usage is TRBV5-1 and J usage is TRBJ1-1, with TRBD1 matching 7 bases. The trim removed 3 bases at V and 1 base at J, leaving 6 bases unmatched. Germline V gene data show CDR1 as SGHRS and CDR2 as YFSETQ. The CDR3 consists of 15 residues. The CDR3 protein is CASSYRGPWNTEAFF. CDR3 nucleotide sequence: TGCGCCAGCAGCTACAGGGGTCCATGGAACACTGAAGCTTTCTTT.

The chain carries TRBV6-5 and TRBJ2-2; D gene unclear. V gave up 1 base and J gave up 4 bases, with 10 bases separating them. This CDR3 is built from 15 residues. Germline-derived CDR1 and CDR2 are MNHEY and SVGAGI. The CDR3 loop reads CASSYWASPTGELFF. The CDR3 nucleotides are TGTGCCAGCAGTTACTGGGCCAGTCCCACCGGGGAGCTGTTTTTT.

A few counts support this clone. V gene TRBV6-5 combines with J gene TRBJ2-5, with a weak D call TRBD1 (6 bases). Germline values: CDR1 MNHEY, CDR2 SVGAGI. CDR3 length: 14 residues. Trimming shortened V by 5 bases and J by 1 base, and 11 bases separated the two germline ends. CDR3 residues: CASSKGTFQETQYF. In DNA form, the CDR3 reads TGTGCCAGCAGTAAAGGGACATTCCAAGAGACCCAGTACTTC.

The J gene is TRBJ2-5, the V gene TRBV13, with D unclear. There are 14 residues in the CDR3. In germline, CDR1 is PRHDT, CDR2 FYEKMQ (reference sequence). Trimming took off 1 base at V and 5 bases at J, with 11 bases between the two ends. The CDR3 DNA reads as TGTGCCAGCAGCTTAGTTGACACTCAGGAGACCCAGTACTTC. It codes for CASSLVDTQETQYF.

This clone was seen at least ten times. The V gene is TRBV6-6, the J gene TRBJ2-1, with 13 bases aligning to TRBD2. The germline V gene encodes CDR1 MNHNY and CDR2 SVGAGI (reference sequence). Trimming took 3 bases from V and 10 from J; bases not matched to a gene: 6. The CDR3 length is 15 residues. The CDR3 coding sequence is TGTGCCAGCAGTTATGGGACTAGCGGGATTGAGGAGCAGTTCTTC. Its translation: CASSYGTSGIEEQFF.